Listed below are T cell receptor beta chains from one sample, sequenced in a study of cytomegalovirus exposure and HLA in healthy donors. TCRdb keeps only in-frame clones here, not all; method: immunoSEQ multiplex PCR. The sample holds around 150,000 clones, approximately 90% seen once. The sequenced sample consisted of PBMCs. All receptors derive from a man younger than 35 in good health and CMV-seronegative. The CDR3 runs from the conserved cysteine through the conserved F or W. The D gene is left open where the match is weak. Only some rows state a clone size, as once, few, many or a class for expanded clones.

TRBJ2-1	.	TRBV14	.	TGTGCCAGCAGCCAAGAAGGCAGGAGGAATGAGCAGTTCTTC	CASSQEGRRNEQFF
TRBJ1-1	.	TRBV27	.	TGTGCCAGCGGTACAGGGTTGAACACTGAAGCTTTCTTT	CASGTGLNTEAFF
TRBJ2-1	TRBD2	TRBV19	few	TGTGCCAGTGGGACTAGCGTGAACTCCTACAATGAGCAGTTCTTC	CASGTSVNSYNEQFF
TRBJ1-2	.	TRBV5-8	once	TGTGCCAGCAGCCGCACAAACAGGGTTGGCTACACCTTC	CASSRTNRVGYTF
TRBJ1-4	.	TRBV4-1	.	TGCGCCAGCAGCCAAGATCTGCAGGGTGCGACTAATGAAAAACTGTTTTTT	CASSQDLQGATNEKLFF
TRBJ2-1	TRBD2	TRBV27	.	TGTGCCAGCAGTTTTTCTAGCGGGGTCTACAATGAGCAGTTCTTC	CASSFSSGVYNEQFF
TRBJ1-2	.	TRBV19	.	TGTGCCAGTAGTACGGGGGCGGGGGCGCTTGGCTACACCTTC	CASSTGAGALGYTF
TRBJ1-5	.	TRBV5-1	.	TGCGCCAGCAGCCCGGACGGGGATCAGCCCCAGCATTTT	CASSPDGDQPQHF
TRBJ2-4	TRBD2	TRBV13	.	TGTGCCAGCAGCCCTCGGGAGGGGGGGCTAGCCAAAAACATTCAGTACTTC	CASSPREGGLAKNIQYF
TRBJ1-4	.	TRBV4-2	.	TGTGCCAGCAGCCAAGGTGAGGGCGCGACGGCAACTAATGAAAAACTGTTTTTT	CASSQGEGATATNEKLFF
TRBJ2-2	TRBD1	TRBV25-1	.	TGTGCCAGCAGTGCCAACAGGGGGCATACCGGGGAGCTGTTTTTT	CASSANRGHTGELFF
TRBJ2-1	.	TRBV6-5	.	TGTGCCAGCCAGCGGGCCTACAATGAGCAGTTCTTC	CASQRAYNEQFF
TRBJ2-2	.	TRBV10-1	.	TGCGCCAGCAGTGCTTACGCAGGAATGATCCCGAACACCGGGGAGCTGTTTTTT	CASSAYAGMIPNTGELFF
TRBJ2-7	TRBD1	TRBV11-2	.	TGTGCCAGCAGCTTGTTCCAGAGGACAGGCGACTACGAGCAGTACTTC	CASSLFQRTGDYEQYF
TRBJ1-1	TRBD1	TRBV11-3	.	TGTGCCAGCAGCGCACCGGGACAGGGGAAATTTGGAGCTTTCTTT	CASSAPGQGKFGAFF
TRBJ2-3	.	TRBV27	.	TGTGCCAGCAGTGCCCCTCCTCAACGGGCGCAGTATTTT	CASSAPPQRAQYF
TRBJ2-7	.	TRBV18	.	TGTGCCAGCTCACCCCGGACAGAATCCTACGAGCAGTACTTC	CASSPRTESYEQYF
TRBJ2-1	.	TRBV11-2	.	TGTGCCAGCAGCTTAGGGCAATTCCGAGAGCAGTTCTTC	CASSLGQFREQFF
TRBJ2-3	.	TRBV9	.	TGTGCCAGCAGCGTAGAAATTAGAGATACGCAGTATTTT	CASSVEIRDTQYF
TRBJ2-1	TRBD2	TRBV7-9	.	TGTGCCAGCAGCCCTGGACTAGCGGGAGATGAGCAGTTCTTC	CASSPGLAGDEQFF
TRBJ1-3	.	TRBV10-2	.	TGCGCCAGCAGTGAGGGTTTTGGAGTAAACACCATATATTTT	CASSEGFGVNTIYF
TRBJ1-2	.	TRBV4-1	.	TGCGCCAGCAGCCAAGAGGGGGGTCGCGTCGACTATGGCTACACCTTC	CASSQEGGRVDYGYTF
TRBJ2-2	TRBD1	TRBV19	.	TGTGCCAGTAGTATAAAGGCAGGGGGCATTCGGGGATTAACCGGGGAGCTGTTTTTT	CASSIKAGGIRGLTGELFF
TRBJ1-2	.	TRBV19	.	TGTGCCAGTACCCCATCCGCAGCTAACTATGGCTACACCTTC	CASTPSAANYGYTF
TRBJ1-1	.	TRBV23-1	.	TGCGCCAGCAGTCACTCTGCTGGGCTATACACTGAAGCTTTCTTT	CASSHSAGLYTEAFF
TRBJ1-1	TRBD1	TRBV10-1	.	TGCGCCAGCAGTGAGTCAGGAGGACAGGGAGTTGAAGCTTTCTTT	CASSESGGQGVEAFF
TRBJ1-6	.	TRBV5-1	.	TGCGCCAGCAGCCCCATGCCCGGGACATCCGGCTCACCCCTCCACTTT	CASSPMPGTSGSPLHF
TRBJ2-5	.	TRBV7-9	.	TGTGCCAGCAGCACCGAGTACCAAGAGACCCAGTACTTC	CASSTEYQETQYF